A selection of T cell receptor beta chains follows, all from one sample in a study of blood T cell repertoires in COVID-19. This table comes from immunoSEQ multiplex PCR, and its TCRdb copy is limited to in-frame clones, with some not included. This table has around 84,000 clones, 85% appearing once. The sample consisted of peripheral blood. These receptors all come from a man older than 75 with active or convalescent COVID-19. Each CDR3 is given without its conserved first and last residue. Expanded clones are given a class, and other clones once, few, many or no size at all.

clone size: .; J gene: TRBJ2-3; V gene: TRBV6-5; CDR3 protein: ASSYLSSGRADTQY
clone size: .; J gene: TRBJ2-1; V gene: TRBV25-1; CDR3 protein: ASSGTSGRNYNEQF
clone size: .; J gene: TRBJ2-1; V gene: TRBV6-2/TRBV6-3; CDR3 protein: ASSYRLRGGPNEQF
clone size: once; J gene: TRBJ2-5; V gene: TRBV19; CDR3 protein: ASSTVTGDGETQY
clone size: .; J gene: TRBJ2-2; V gene: TRBV5-1; CDR3 protein: ASSSRLVDTGELF
clone size: .; J gene: TRBJ1-4; V gene: TRBV6-5; CDR3 protein: ASSYSSGTANEKLF
clone size: .; J gene: TRBJ2-2; V gene: TRBV7-2; CDR3 protein: ASSRRGGNTGELF
clone size: .; J gene: TRBJ1-2; V gene: TRBV24-1; CDR3 protein: ATSQGSWYGYT
clone size: once; J gene: TRBJ1-6; V gene: TRBV7-9; CDR3 protein: ASSLPGQGSPLH
clone size: .; J gene: TRBJ2-2; V gene: TRBV2; CDR3 protein: ASSEARLAHTGELF
clone size: .; J gene: TRBJ1-2; V gene: TRBV9; CDR3 protein: ASSVGGTGDGYT
clone size: once; J gene: TRBJ2-3; V gene: TRBV4-2; CDR3 protein: ASSQRLAGGTDTQY
clone size: .; J gene: TRBJ2-1; V gene: TRBV9; CDR3 protein: ASSAPGTRGNEQF
clone size: .; J gene: TRBJ1-4; V gene: TRBV28; CDR3 protein: ASSRDRDPNEKLF
clone size: .; J gene: TRBJ2-5; V gene: TRBV28; CDR3 protein: ASRTTGGEETQY
clone size: .; J gene: TRBJ2-3; V gene: TRBV5-1; CDR3 protein: ASSPSGRAEDTQY
clone size: .; J gene: TRBJ2-1; V gene: TRBV12-3/TRBV12-4; CDR3 protein: ATQTGYNEQF
clone size: .; J gene: TRBJ1-4; V gene: TRBV28; CDR3 protein: ASSTGTGREKLF
clone size: .; J gene: TRBJ2-5; V gene: TRBV7-8; CDR3 protein: ASSSRGHLQETQY
clone size: once; J gene: TRBJ1-2; V gene: TRBV28; CDR3 protein: ASSLVQVFQNYGYT
clone size: .; J gene: TRBJ2-2; V gene: TRBV5-1; CDR3 protein: ASRPGQSNTGELF
clone size: .; J gene: TRBJ2-1; V gene: TRBV11-3; CDR3 protein: ASSLAGGSGEQF
clone size: once; J gene: TRBJ2-5; V gene: TRBV2; CDR3 protein: ASSVIQGRAQETQY
clone size: .; J gene: TRBJ2-3; V gene: TRBV7-2; CDR3 protein: ASSLEGVSTDTQY
clone size: .; J gene: TRBJ1-1; V gene: TRBV5-4; CDR3 protein: ASSGRGEAF
clone size: few; J gene: TRBJ1-5; V gene: TRBV3-1/TRBV3-2; CDR3 protein: ASSQEAGDRWPQH
clone size: .; J gene: TRBJ1-5; V gene: TRBV5-1; CDR3 protein: ASSLGGEGSNQPQH
clone size: few; J gene: TRBJ1-2; V gene: TRBV6-5; CDR3 protein: ASSRTEVNYGYT
clone size: few; J gene: TRBJ1-5; V gene: TRBV28; CDR3 protein: ASSPGQGNFQPQH
clone size: .; J gene: TRBJ2-6; V gene: TRBV7-6; CDR3 protein: ASSFKGPRANVLT
clone size: .; J gene: TRBJ2-1; V gene: TRBV27; CDR3 protein: ASRPGGTSNEQF
clone size: .; J gene: TRBJ2-2; V gene: TRBV7-3; CDR3 protein: ASSRPLPQGTGELF
clone size: .; J gene: TRBJ1-1; V gene: TRBV28; CDR3 protein: ASSQQGIRDRVTEAF
clone size: .; J gene: TRBJ1-5; V gene: TRBV19; CDR3 protein: ASRDRGVRFGQPQH
clone size: .; J gene: TRBJ1-2; V gene: TRBV24-1; CDR3 protein: ATQPTGSGANYGYT
clone size: few; J gene: TRBJ1-1; V gene: TRBV6-5; CDR3 protein: ASNSAGGYTEAF
clone size: once; J gene: TRBJ1-4; V gene: TRBV5-6; CDR3 protein: ASENRGRYEKLF
clone size: .; J gene: TRBJ2-1; V gene: TRBV7-8; CDR3 protein: ASSLDYNNEQF
clone size: .; J gene: TRBJ1-6; V gene: TRBV18; CDR3 protein: ASSPGDSDSPLH
clone size: .; J gene: TRBJ2-1; V gene: TRBV6-4; CDR3 protein: ASSPLAGGVSYNEQF
clone size: .; J gene: TRBJ1-1; V gene: TRBV9; CDR3 protein: ASSPPVGAFTEAF
clone size: few; J gene: TRBJ2-5; V gene: TRBV10-1; CDR3 protein: ASSKQLEGETQY
clone size: .; J gene: TRBJ2-3; V gene: TRBV18; CDR3 protein: ASSPPGSDTQY
clone size: .; J gene: TRBJ2-3; V gene: TRBV19; CDR3 protein: ASRQRTEREQY
clone size: .; J gene: TRBJ2-4; V gene: TRBV27; CDR3 protein: ASSFLGQGKNIQY
clone size: .; J gene: TRBJ1-4; V gene: TRBV5-1; CDR3 protein: ASSPEPNEKLF
clone size: .; J gene: TRBJ2-1; V gene: TRBV10-1; CDR3 protein: ASSESGGFREF
clone size: .; J gene: TRBJ1-1; V gene: TRBV5-8; CDR3 protein: ASSLLTGTEAF
clone size: few; J gene: TRBJ1-1; V gene: TRBV19; CDR3 protein: ASAGGIYMNTEAF
clone size: few; J gene: TRBJ2-5; V gene: TRBV7-3; CDR3 protein: ASSQGQQETQY
clone size: .; J gene: TRBJ1-5; V gene: TRBV3-1/TRBV3-2; CDR3 protein: ASSQDGGIGQPQH